Listed below are T cell receptor beta chains from one sample, sequenced in a study of T-cell memory formation after mild COVID-19. From the 5' RACE reads, TCRdb called clonotypes with MiXCR, one entry per CDR3 protein. The table lists just over 400,000 distinct CDR3 sequences, about a quarter of them singletons, with about 12% in the top ten. The sample comprised PBMCs or a T cell subset sorted from them (not recorded which). The receptor set was obtained from an adult woman who had mild COVID-19 (a few samples of this study predate the infection). Cell type and time point are not known. The conserved cysteine and the conserved F or W are not part of the CDR3 here. Each record gives: V gene, CDR3 length, D gene, J gene, CDR3 protein. D genes are given only for firm matches.

TRBV7-3	16	TRBD1	TRBJ2-2	ASSFGQGWEVSTGELF
TRBV3-1	12	-	TRBJ1-4	ASSPAIRNEKLF
TRBV18	13	TRBD1	TRBJ1-4	ASSPLGQGGEKLF
TRBV7-3	11	-	TRBJ2-7	ASSLSPGIEQY
TRBV2	12	TRBD1	TRBJ2-5	ASKMSTGGETQY
TRBV6-5	13	-	TRBJ2-7	ASSYSWDRVYEQY
TRBV25-1	13	TRBD2	TRBJ2-1	ASSPPGGSYNEQF
TRBV5-1	13	TRBD2	TRBJ2-1	ASSFTSGSSHEQF
TRBV5-1	13	-	TRBJ2-2	ASSAERGYTGELF
TRBV12-3/TRBV12-4	8	-	TRBJ2-7	ASSFYEQY
TRBV4-3	12	-	TRBJ1-1	ASSPGTHDAEAF
TRBV5-4	12	-	TRBJ2-5	ASSHRGPGETQY
TRBV20-1	13	-	TRBJ2-7	SARKRTPTTYEQY
TRBV12-3/TRBV12-4	13	-	TRBJ2-1	ASSFRGGAFGEQF
TRBV11-3	13	TRBD2	TRBJ2-1	ASSTGLAGAGEQF
TRBV24-1	10	-	TRBJ1-1	ATSDLGTAAF
TRBV5-1	14	-	TRBJ1-5	ASSLGGAGSNQPQH
TRBV10-2	11	-	TRBJ2-3	ASTVPSTDTQY
TRBV7-9	14	-	TRBJ2-5	ASSISPLGEEETQY
TRBV30	14	TRBD2	TRBJ2-1	AWNLLAGGPGNEQF
TRBV7-3	11	-	TRBJ1-1	ASRSQGVTEAF
TRBV5-1	15	TRBD2	TRBJ2-3	ASSLTSGRGGTDTQY
TRBV12-3/TRBV12-4	13	-	TRBJ1-5	ASRKGRYSNQPQH
TRBV7-6	13	-	TRBJ2-1	ASSLAGGLVNEQF
TRBV7-2	10	-	TRBJ2-7	ASSLRYYEQY
TRBV12-3/TRBV12-4	12	-	TRBJ1-6	ASSFGRGNSPLH
TRBV29-1	11	TRBD2	TRBJ2-1	SVLAGNYNEQF
TRBV12-3/TRBV12-4	12	TRBD2	TRBJ2-5	ASSKAGGQETQY
TRBV6-2/TRBV6-3	12	-	TRBJ2-1	ASSITSLGGGQF
TRBV5-1	13	-	TRBJ2-3	ASSLLQTSTDTQY
TRBV14	15	TRBD2	TRBJ2-1	ASSHRPLAGLPREQF
TRBV5-1	14	TRBD2	TRBJ2-3	ASSGRGAGSTDTQY
TRBV29-1	9	-	TRBJ1-1	SVGKGDEAF
TRBV13	13	-	TRBJ1-5	ASSLGYGQNQPQH
TRBV5-4	11	-	TRBJ2-1	ASSSPRESEQF
TRBV19	10	-	TRBJ2-1	ASSSTGNEQF
TRBV7-9	15	-	TRBJ2-1	ASSPRVRGTSYNEQF
TRBV18	14	-	TRBJ2-1	ASSPPAQSSYNEQF
TRBV5-1	12	-	TRBJ1-2	ASSLALVNYGYT
TRBV9	13	-	TRBJ2-1	ASSVGGDTDNEQF
TRBV12-3/TRBV12-4	14	TRBD1	TRBJ1-1	ASRSGTGLLNTEAF
TRBV10-3	13	TRBD2	TRBJ2-1	AISELSGGDNEQF
TRBV29-1	10	TRBD1	TRBJ1-2	SGGQLNYGYT
TRBV7-7	13	TRBD2	TRBJ2-2	ASSRTSVYTGELF
TRBV29-1	10	-	TRBJ2-3	TYTSGTDTQY
TRBV20-1	13	-	TRBJ2-1	SAMQPNPTYNEQF
TRBV12-3/TRBV12-4	11	-	TRBJ2-3	ASTPAGTDTQY
TRBV14	14	-	TRBJ2-1	ASSRGLTGLHNEQF
TRBV2	9	-	TRBJ2-2	ASSNTGQLF